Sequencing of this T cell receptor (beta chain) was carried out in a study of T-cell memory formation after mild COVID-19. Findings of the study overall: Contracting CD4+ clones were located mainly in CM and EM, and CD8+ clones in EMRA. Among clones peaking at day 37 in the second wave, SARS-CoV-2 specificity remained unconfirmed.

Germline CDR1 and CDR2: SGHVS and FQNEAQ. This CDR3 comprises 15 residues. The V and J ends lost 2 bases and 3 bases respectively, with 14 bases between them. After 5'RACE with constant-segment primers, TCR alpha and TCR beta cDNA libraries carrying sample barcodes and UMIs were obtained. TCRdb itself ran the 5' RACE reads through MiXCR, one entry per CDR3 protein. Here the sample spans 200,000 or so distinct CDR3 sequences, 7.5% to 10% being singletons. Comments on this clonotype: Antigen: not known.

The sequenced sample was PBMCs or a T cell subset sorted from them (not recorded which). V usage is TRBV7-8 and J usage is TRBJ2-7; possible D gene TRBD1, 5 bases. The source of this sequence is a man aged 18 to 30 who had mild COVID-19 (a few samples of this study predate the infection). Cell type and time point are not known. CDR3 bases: TGTGCCAGCAGCTTATCGGCCGGCAGGGTCTACGAGCAGTACTTC. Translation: CASSLSAGRVYEQYF.